The entry that follows covers one T cell receptor (beta chain) sequence. The V segment lost 0 bases and the J segment 5 bases; nucleotides outside the gene matches: 3. The CDR3 contains 13 residues. CDR1 SQVTM and CDR2 ANQGSEA come from the germline V gene. The repertoire was sequenced with immunoSEQ multiplex PCR; TCRdb's copy has only in-frame clones and lacks some. Of about 260,000 clones listed, 80% to 85% are singletons. These data originate in a study of blood T cell repertoires in COVID-19. This clonotype was obtained from a man between 60 and 70 years old with acute or convalescent COVID-19. The rearrangement uses TRBV29-1 and TRBJ2-7; 8 nucleotides align to TRBD2. What was sequenced was peripheral blood. The CDR3 nucleotides read TGCAGCGTTGAAGATCCGGGAGGGGACGAGCAGTACTTC. The encoded protein is CSVEDPGGDEQYF.